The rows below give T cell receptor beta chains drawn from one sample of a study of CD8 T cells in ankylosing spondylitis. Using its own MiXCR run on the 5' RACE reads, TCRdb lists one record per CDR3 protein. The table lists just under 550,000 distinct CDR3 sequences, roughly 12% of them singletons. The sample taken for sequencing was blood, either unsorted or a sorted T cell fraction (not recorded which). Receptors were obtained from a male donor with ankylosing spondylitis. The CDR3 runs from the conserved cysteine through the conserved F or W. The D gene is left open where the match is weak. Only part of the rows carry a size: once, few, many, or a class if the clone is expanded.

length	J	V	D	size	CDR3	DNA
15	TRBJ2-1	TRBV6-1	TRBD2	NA	CASSTPSGRDNEQFF	TGTGCCAGCAGTACACCTAGCGGGAGGGACAATGAGCAGTTCTTC
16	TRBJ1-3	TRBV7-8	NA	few	CASSSADTSSGNTIYF	TGTGCCAGCAGCTCGGCGGACACGAGCTCTGGAAACACCATATATTTT
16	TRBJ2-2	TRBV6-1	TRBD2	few	CASRSLGLAGTGELFF	TGTGCCAGCAGGAGCCTAGGGCTAGCGGGCACCGGGGAGCTGTTTTTT
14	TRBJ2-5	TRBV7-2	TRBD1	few	CASSPGTVGETQYF	TGTGCCAGCAGCCCCGGGACAGTAGGGGAGACCCAGTACTTC
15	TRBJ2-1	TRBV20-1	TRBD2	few	CSAAGTSGRATEQFF	TGCAGTGCTGCCGGGACTAGCGGGAGGGCCACTGAGCAGTTCTTC
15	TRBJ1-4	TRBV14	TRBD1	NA	CASSQDFTGGGKLFF	TGTGCCAGCAGCCAAGATTTCACAGGGGGTGGAAAACTGTTTTTT
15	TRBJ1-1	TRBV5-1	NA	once	CASSDRDTMNTEAFF	TGCGCCAGCAGCGACCGGGACACCATGAACACTGAAGCTTTCTTT
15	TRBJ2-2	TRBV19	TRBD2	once	CASRAGLAPAAELFF	TGTGCCAGTAGAGCGGGACTAGCGCCCGCCGCGGAGCTGTTTTTT
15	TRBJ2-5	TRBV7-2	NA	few	CASSPGRGIAETQYF	TGTGCCAGCAGCCCCGGAAGGGGTATTGCAGAGACCCAGTACTTC
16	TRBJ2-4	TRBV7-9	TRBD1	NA	CASSTAGQGPKNIQYF	TGTGCCAGCAGCACCGCCGGACAGGGTCCCAAAAACATTCAGTACTTC
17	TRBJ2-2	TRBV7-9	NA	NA	CASSLGSGGINTGELFF	TGTGCCAGCAGCTTAGGGTCCGGCGGGATTAACACCGGGGAGCTGTTTTTT
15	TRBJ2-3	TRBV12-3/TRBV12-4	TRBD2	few	CASSGGGRGTDTQYF	TGTGCCAGCAGCGGTGGCGGGAGAGGCACAGATACGCAGTATTTT
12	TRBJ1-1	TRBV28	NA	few	CASSPPGLYAFF	TGTGCCAGCAGTCCACCGGGACTCTATGCTTTCTTT
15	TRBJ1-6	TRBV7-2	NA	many	CASSLEGLSDSPLHF	TGTGCCAGCAGCTTAGAAGGCCTTTCCGATTCACCCCTCCACTTT
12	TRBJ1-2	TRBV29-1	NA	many	CSVEKTDYGYTF	TGCAGCGTTGAGAAGACGGACTATGGCTACACCTTC
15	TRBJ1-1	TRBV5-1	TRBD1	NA	CASRSPRDRNTEAFF	TGCGCCAGCAGATCCCCAAGGGACAGGAACACTGAAGCTTTCTTT
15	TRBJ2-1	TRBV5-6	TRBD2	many	CASSLLLAVLYEQFF	TGTGCCAGCAGCTTGTTACTAGCGGTCTTGTATGAGCAGTTCTTC
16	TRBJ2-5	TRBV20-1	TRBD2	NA	CSAADPGLAGGETQYF	TGCAGTGCTGCTGATCCGGGACTAGCGGGAGGCGAGACCCAGTACTTC
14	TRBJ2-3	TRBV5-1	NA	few	CASSQGTGTDTQYF	TGCGCCAGCAGCCAAGGAACGGGGACAGATACGCAGTATTTT
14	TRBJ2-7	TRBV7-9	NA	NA	CASSLDGGEEEQYF	TGTGCCAGCAGCTTAGACGGCGGGGAAGAGGAGCAGTACTTC
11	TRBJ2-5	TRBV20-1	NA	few	CSAKGEETQYF	TGCAGTGCTAAAGGGGAAGAGACCCAGTACTTC
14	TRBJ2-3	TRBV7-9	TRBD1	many	CASSSGQGSDTQYF	TGTGCCAGCAGCTCTGGACAGGGGTCAGATACGCAGTATTTT
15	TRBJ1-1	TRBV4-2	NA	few	CASSGDLLEDTEAFF	TGTGCCAGCAGCGGAGACCTCTTGGAGGACACTGAAGCTTTCTTT
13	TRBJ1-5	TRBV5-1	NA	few	CASSLDGPQPQHF	TGCGCCAGCAGCTTGGATGGGCCTCAGCCCCAGCATTTT
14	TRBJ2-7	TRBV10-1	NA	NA	CASSDELSSYEQYF	TGCGCCAGCAGTGATGAACTTAGCTCCTACGAGCAGTACTTC
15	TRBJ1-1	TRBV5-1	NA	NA	CASSFLGRMNTEAFF	TGCGCCAGCAGCTTCCTTGGACGGATGAACACTGAAGCTTTCTTT
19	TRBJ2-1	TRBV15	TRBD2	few	CATSRGLAGVLSSYNEQFF	TGTGCCACCAGCCGGGGACTAGCGGGAGTACTAAGCTCCTACAATGAGCAGTTCTTC
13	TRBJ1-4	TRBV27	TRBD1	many	CARRTGGGEKLFF	TGTGCCAGGAGGACAGGGGGAGGCGAAAAACTGTTTTTT
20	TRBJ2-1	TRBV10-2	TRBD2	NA	CASLTEGGLAGLTSYNEQFF	TGCGCCAGCCTAACCGAGGGGGGACTAGCGGGACTTACGTCCTACAATGAGCAGTTCTTC
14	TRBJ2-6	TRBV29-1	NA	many	CSVEKGTGANVLTF	TGCAGCGTTGAAAAGGGAACCGGGGCCAACGTCCTGACTTTC
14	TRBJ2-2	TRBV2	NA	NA	CASSARLTTGELFF	TGTGCCAGCAGTGCAAGGCTGACCACCGGGGAGCTGTTTTTT
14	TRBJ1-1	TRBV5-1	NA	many	CASSLGGMNTEAFF	TGTGCCAGCAGCTTGGGCGGCATGAACACTGAAGCTTTCTTT
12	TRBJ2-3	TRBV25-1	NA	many	CASSKGTDTQYF	TGTGCCAGCAGTAAGGGCACAGATACGCAGTATTTT
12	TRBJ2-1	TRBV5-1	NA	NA	CASSSNAGQSIF	TGCGCCAGCAGCTCAAACGCGGGACAGAGTATCTTC
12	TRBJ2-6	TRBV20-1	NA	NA	CSAVSGANVLTF	TGCAGTGCTGTCTCTGGGGCCAACGTCCTGACTTTC
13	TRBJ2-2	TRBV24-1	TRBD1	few	CAATDRGTGELFF	TGTGCCGCGACTGACAGGGGGACCGGGGAGCTGTTTTTT
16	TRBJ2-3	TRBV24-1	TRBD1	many	CATSEARTGDRDTQYF	TGTGCCACCAGTGAGGCCCGGACAGGGGATCGTGATACGCAGTATTTT
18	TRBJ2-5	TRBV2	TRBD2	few	CASSPQRALSGRAETQYF	TGTGCCAGCAGTCCCCAGCGGGCCCTTAGCGGGAGGGCTGAGACCCAGTACTTC
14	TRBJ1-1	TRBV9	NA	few	CASSVWKEDTEAFF	TGTGCCAGCAGCGTATGGAAGGAGGACACTGAAGCTTTCTTT
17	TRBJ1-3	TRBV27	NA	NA	CASSLGGHLISGNTIYF	TGTGCCAGCAGTTTAGGCGGACACCTGATATCTGGAAACACCATATATTTT
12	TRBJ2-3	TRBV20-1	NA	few	CSARATADTQYF	TGCAGTGCTAGAGCAACAGCAGATACGCAGTATTTT
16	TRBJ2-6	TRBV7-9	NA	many	CASSFSLVEGANVLTF	TGTGCCAGCAGCTTTTCCCTCGTCGAAGGGGCCAACGTCCTGACTTTC
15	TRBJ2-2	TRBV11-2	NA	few	CASSLEQGGTGELFF	TGTGCCAGCAGCTTAGAACAGGGTGGCACCGGGGAGCTGTTTTTT
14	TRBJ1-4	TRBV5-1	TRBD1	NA	CASSDPQGGEKLFF	TGCGCCAGCAGCGATCCACAGGGGGGTGAAAAACTGTTTTTT
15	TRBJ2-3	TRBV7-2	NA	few	CASSLQLDRTDTQYF	TGTGCCAGCAGCTTACAACTGGATCGCACAGATACGCAGTATTTT
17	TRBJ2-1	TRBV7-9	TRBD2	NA	CASSLAGTSGFYNEQFF	TGTGCCAGCAGCTTAGCCGGGACTAGCGGATTCTACAATGAGCAGTTCTTC
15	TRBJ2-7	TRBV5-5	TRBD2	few	CASSLEGGSGYEQYF	TGTGCCAGCAGCTTGGAAGGCGGGAGTGGCTACGAGCAGTACTTC
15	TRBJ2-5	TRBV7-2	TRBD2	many	CASSLLAGGRETQYF	TGTGCCAGCAGTTTACTAGCGGGAGGACGGGAGACCCAGTACTTC